Listed below are T cell receptor beta chains from one sample, sequenced in a study of blood T cell repertoires in COVID-19. Generated by immunoSEQ multiplex PCR, the TCRdb table keeps only in-frame clones and is missing some. The table shows about 300,000 clones, with 80% to 95% occurring only once. The sequenced sample was peripheral blood. Receptors originate from a woman in her 30s with COVID-19, enrolled during active disease. The CDR3 runs from the conserved cysteine through the conserved F or W. A D gene is named only where the DNA matches it firmly. Clone size is shown for a subset of rows, as once, few, many or a class of expanded clone.

>NA|TRBV2|TRBJ1-5|NA
TGTGCCAGCAGTGGGCAGATTAGCAATCAGCCCCAGCATTTT
CASSGQISNQPQHF
>NA|TRBV14|TRBJ1-2|TRBD1
TGTGCCAGCAGCCCCCGACAGGGGTACTATGGCTACACCTTC
CASSPRQGYYGYTF
>once|TRBV5-4|TRBJ2-5|NA
TGTGCCAGCAGTTATGTTCCGGGGGTCCAAGAGACCCAGTACTTC
CASSYVPGVQETQYF
>NA|TRBV27|TRBJ1-6|NA
TGTGCCAGCAGAGTAGGGGGGGCGCGTTCACCCCTCCACTTT
CASRVGGARSPLHF
>NA|TRBV18|TRBJ2-3|NA
TGTGCCAGCTCAGCCATCTCTAGCGTCCGCACAGATACGCAGTATTTT
CASSAISSVRTDTQYF
>NA|TRBV2|TRBJ1-2|NA
TGTGCCAGCAGTGAATCCAGGGTCGCTAACTATGGCTACACCTTC
CASSESRVANYGYTF
>NA|TRBV2|TRBJ1-1|TRBD1
TGTGCCAGCATGGGACAGTCAAACACTGAAGCTTTCTTT
CASMGQSNTEAFF
>NA|TRBV5-1|TRBJ1-3|NA
TGCGCCAGCAGCTTGGACACCTCTGGAAACACCATATATTTT
CASSLDTSGNTIYF
>NA|TRBV11-3|TRBJ1-1|NA
TGTGCCAGCAGCTTCTCTTCAGGGGACACTGAAGCTTTCTTT
CASSFSSGDTEAFF
>NA|TRBV28|TRBJ1-4|NA
TGTGCCAGCAGGGACCCGGGGGGTCCGCGGCCGGAACTGTTTTTT
CASRDPGGPRPELFF
>NA|TRBV7-9|TRBJ2-3|TRBD2
TGTGCCAGCAGCTTAGGTAGCGGGGGCGACACAGATACGCAGTATTTT
CASSLGSGGDTDTQYF
>NA|TRBV5-1|TRBJ2-2|TRBD2
TGCGCCAGCAGCCTAGCGGTAACTAACACCGGGGAGCTGTTTTTT
CASSLAVTNTGELFF
>NA|TRBV6-4|TRBJ1-2|NA
TGTGCCAGCAGTGACGGGGCAGGTGTAAGCTACACCTTC
CASSDGAGVSYTF
>NA|TRBV7-2|TRBJ2-7|NA
TGTGCCAGCAGCTCCGCGACAGTCTACTACGAGCAGTACTTC
CASSSATVYYEQYF
>NA|TRBV3-1/TRBV3-2|TRBJ2-7|TRBD2
TGTGCCAGCAGCCAAGCATCAGCGGGAGGCTACGAGCAGTACTTC
CASSQASAGGYEQYF
>NA|TRBV29-1|TRBJ1-1|TRBD1
TGCAGCGTGGAACCGGGACAGGGAGGTAGAACTGAAGCTTTCTTT
CSVEPGQGGRTEAFF
>few|TRBV5-5|TRBJ2-2|TRBD1
TGTGCCAGCAGCGCCAAAGGAATAGACAGGGGGCAAGCGAACACCGGGGAGCTGTTTTTT
CASSAKGIDRGQANTGELFF
>NA|TRBV28|TRBJ2-7|TRBD1
TGTGCCAGCAGTTTGGGGACAGTGGCCTACGAGCAGTACTTC
CASSLGTVAYEQYF
>NA|TRBV10-3|TRBJ1-1|NA
TGTGCCATCGCCTTAGAAGCGTTCAACTCGAACACTGAAGCTTTCTTT
CAIALEAFNSNTEAFF
>NA|TRBV10-1|TRBJ2-1|TRBD2
TGCGCCAGCAGTGATAGGACTAGCTTCAGCTCCTACAATGAGCAGTTCTTC
CASSDRTSFSSYNEQFF
>NA|TRBV28|TRBJ2-5|NA
TGTGCCAGCAGTACTAGGGAGACCCAGTACTTC
CASSTRETQYF
>few|TRBV7-9|TRBJ1-5|NA
TGTGCCTGCGGGGCTGACAATCAGCCCCAGCATTTT
CACGADNQPQHF
>NA|TRBV19|TRBJ1-1|NA
TGTGCCAGTAGTATAGTTCCAGGCGAGAACACTGAAGCTTTCTTT
CASSIVPGENTEAFF
>NA|TRBV2|TRBJ1-2|NA
TGTGCCAGCAGTGATTCCCCATTTTATGGCTACACCTTC
CASSDSPFYGYTF
>NA|TRBV7-9|TRBJ1-2|NA
TGTGCCAGCAGCTTAGAAGGAGGTGGCTACACCTTC
CASSLEGGGYTF
>NA|TRBV7-2|TRBJ1-4|NA
TGTGCCAGCAGCTTAGACAGGACTAATGAAAAACTGTTTTTT
CASSLDRTNEKLFF
>NA|TRBV5-1|TRBJ1-1|NA
TGCGCCAGCAGCTCGCAGGGGACCGGAACTGAAGCTTTCTTT
CASSSQGTGTEAFF
>NA|TRBV13|TRBJ2-3|TRBD2
TGTGCCAGCAAGATAAGCGGGGGCACAGATACGCAGTATTTT
CASKISGGTDTQYF
>NA|TRBV5-1|TRBJ2-3|TRBD2
TGCGCCAGCAGCTTCCAGGGACTAGCGCTCACAGATACGCAGTATTTT
CASSFQGLALTDTQYF
>once|TRBV7-9|TRBJ2-1|TRBD1
TGTGCCAGCAGCTTAGGGGGACAGGGGCCATACAATGAGCAGTTCTTC
CASSLGGQGPYNEQFF
>NA|TRBV28|TRBJ1-2|NA
TGTGCCAGCAGTCCTAGACAGGCCTATGGCTACACCTTC
CASSPRQAYGYTF
>NA|TRBV5-4|TRBJ1-2|NA
TGTGCCAGCAGCTTGGTGGGGGCGCCTGATGGCTACACCTTC
CASSLVGAPDGYTF
>NA|TRBV6-5|TRBJ1-3|TRBD1
TGTGCCAGCACCCAGGGGGTCGAGTCCGGAAACACCATATATTTT
CASTQGVESGNTIYF
>NA|TRBV25-1|TRBJ2-7|TRBD1
TGTGCCAGCAGTGATTGGGACAGGGGGGCCTACGAGCAGTACTTC
CASSDWDRGAYEQYF
>NA|TRBV7-9|TRBJ2-2|TRBD1
TGTGCCAGCAGCTTGGTCGAGGGGGCGTCCGGGGAGCTGTTTTTT
CASSLVEGASGELFF
>NA|TRBV30|TRBJ1-5|TRBD1
TGTGCCTGGAGGGACGCAGGACAGGGGGGAAGCAATCAGCCCCAGCATTTT
CAWRDAGQGGSNQPQHF
>NA|TRBV6-2/TRBV6-3|TRBJ2-5|TRBD1
TGTGCCAGCAGTTACGGGACAGGATTGCAGACCCAGTACTTC
CASSYGTGLQTQYF
>once|TRBV20-1|TRBJ2-5|NA
TGCAGTGCCCGTCCCCAAGAGACCCAGTACTTC
CSARPQETQYF
>NA|TRBV27|TRBJ2-1|TRBD1
TGTGCCACCACAGGGACAGGGGCGGGGAATGAGCAGTTCTTC
CATTGTGAGNEQFF
>NA|TRBV11-2|TRBJ2-3|TRBD2
TGTGCCAGCAGCTCGAGGACTAGCGGGAGCGGGGATACGCAGTATTTT
CASSSRTSGSGDTQYF
>NA|TRBV2|TRBJ1-5|NA
TGTGCCAGCCGACTATCCATGAATCAGCCCCAGCATTTT
CASRLSMNQPQHF
>NA|TRBV7-9|TRBJ2-6|NA
TGTGCCAGCAGCCGAAACCAGGGGTCTGGGGCCAACGTCCTGACTTTC
CASSRNQGSGANVLTF
>once|TRBV10-1|TRBJ2-2|NA
TGCGCCAGCAGTGAGTCAGGGGCCCACCCAAACACCGGGGAGCTGTTTTTT
CASSESGAHPNTGELFF
>NA|TRBV4-1|TRBJ2-1|TRBD2
TGCGCCAGCAGCCGGGCGACTAGCGGATACAATGAGCAGTTCTTC
CASSRATSGYNEQFF
>once|TRBV11-3|TRBJ2-5|TRBD2
TGTGCCAGCAGCTTAGGTAGCGGGAGGATGGAGACCCAGTACTTC
CASSLGSGRMETQYF
>NA|TRBV30|TRBJ1-2|NA
TGTGCCTGGAGTGTACAGGGATATGGCTACACCTTC
CAWSVQGYGYTF
>NA|TRBV3-1/TRBV3-2|TRBJ1-3|TRBD1
TGTGCCAGCAGCCCCCGGGACAGGGGGTATGGAAACACCATATATTTT
CASSPRDRGYGNTIYF
>few|TRBV29-1|TRBJ1-3|NA
TGCAGCGTTGATCTAGGGGCCAACTCTGGAAACACCATATATTTT
CSVDLGANSGNTIYF
>NA|TRBV7-2|TRBJ1-4|NA
TGTGCCAGCAGCTTTTCTTACAGAGCAACTAATGAAAAACTGTTTTTT
CASSFSYRATNEKLFF